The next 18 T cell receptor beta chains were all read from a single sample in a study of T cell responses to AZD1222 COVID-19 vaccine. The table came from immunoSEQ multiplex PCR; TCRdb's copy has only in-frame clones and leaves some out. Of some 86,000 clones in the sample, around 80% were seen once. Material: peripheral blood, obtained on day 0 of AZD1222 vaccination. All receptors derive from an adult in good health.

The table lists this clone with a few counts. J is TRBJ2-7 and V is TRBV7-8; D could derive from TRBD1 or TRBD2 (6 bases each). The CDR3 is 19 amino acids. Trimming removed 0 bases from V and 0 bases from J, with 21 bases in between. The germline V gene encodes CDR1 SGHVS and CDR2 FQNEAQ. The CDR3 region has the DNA TGTGCCAGCAGCTTAGCGCGGGTCACCCGGGGGCGACTCTCCTACGAGCAGTACTTC. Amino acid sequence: CASSLARVTRGRLSYEQYF.

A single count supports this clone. Here the CDR3 reads CASSPGTTEQYF. DNA of the CDR3: TGTGCCAGCAGTCCCGGGACTACCGAGCAGTACTTC. This rearrangement joins TRBV2 to TRBJ2-7; TRBD2 aligns across 7 bases. The V segment lost 5 bases and the J segment 6 bases; nucleotides outside the gene matches: 4. The germline gives CDR1 SNHLY, CDR2 FYNNEI. This CDR3 has 12 amino acids.

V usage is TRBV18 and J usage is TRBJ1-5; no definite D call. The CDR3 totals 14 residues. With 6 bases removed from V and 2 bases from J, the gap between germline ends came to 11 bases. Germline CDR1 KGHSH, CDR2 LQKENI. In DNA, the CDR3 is TGTGCCAGCTCGTCGGTCGAGGGCAATCAGCCCCAGCATTTT. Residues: CASSSVEGNQPQHF.

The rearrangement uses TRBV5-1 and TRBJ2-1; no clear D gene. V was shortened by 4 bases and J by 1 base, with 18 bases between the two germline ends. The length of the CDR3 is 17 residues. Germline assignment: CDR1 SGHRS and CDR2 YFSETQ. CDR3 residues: CASSSLPYQGSYNEQFF. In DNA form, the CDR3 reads TGCGCCAGCAGCAGCCTCCCGTACCAAGGGTCCTACAATGAGCAGTTCTTC. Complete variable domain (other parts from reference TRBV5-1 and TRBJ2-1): KAGVTQTPRYLIKTRGQQVTLSCSPISGHRSVSWYQQTPGQGLQFLFEYFSETQRNKGNFPGRFSGRQFSNSRSEMNVSTLELGDSALYLCASSSLPYQGSYNEQFFGPGTRLTVL.

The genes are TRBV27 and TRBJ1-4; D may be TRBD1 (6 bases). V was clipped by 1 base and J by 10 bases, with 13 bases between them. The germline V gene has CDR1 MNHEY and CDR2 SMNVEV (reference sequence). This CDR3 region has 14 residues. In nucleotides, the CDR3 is TGTGCCAGCAGTTTATACCAGGGGTACGGAAAACTGTTTTTT. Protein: CASSLYQGYGKLFF. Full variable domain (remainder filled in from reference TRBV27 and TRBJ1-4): EAQVTQNPRYLITVTGKKLTVTCSQNMNHEYMSWYRQDPGLGLRQIYYSMNVEVTDKGDVPEGYKVSRKEKRNFPLILESPSPNQTSLYFCASSLYQGYGKLFFGSGTQLSVL.

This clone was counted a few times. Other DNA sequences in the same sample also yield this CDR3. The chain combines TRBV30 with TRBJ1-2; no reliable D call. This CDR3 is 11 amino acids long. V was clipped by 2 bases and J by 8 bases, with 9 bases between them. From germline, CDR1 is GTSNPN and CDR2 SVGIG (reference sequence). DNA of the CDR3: TGTGCCTGGAGTCGAAGGCTGGGCTACACCTTC. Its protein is CAWSRRLGYTF.

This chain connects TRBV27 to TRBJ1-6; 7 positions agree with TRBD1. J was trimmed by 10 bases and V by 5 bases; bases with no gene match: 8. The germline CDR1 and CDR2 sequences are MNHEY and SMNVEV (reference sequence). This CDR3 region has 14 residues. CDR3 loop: CASSISTGRSPLHF. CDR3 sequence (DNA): TGTGCCAGCAGTATCTCGACAGGGAGGTCACCCCTCCACTTT.

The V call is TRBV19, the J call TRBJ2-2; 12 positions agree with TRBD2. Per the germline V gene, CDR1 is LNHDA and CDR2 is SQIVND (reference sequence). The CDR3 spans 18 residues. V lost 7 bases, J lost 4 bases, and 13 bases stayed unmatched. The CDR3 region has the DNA TGTGCCAGTACCCCCCGGCTAGCGGGAGGGCCAGGCACCGGGGAGCTGTTTTTT. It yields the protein CASTPRLAGGPGTGELFF.

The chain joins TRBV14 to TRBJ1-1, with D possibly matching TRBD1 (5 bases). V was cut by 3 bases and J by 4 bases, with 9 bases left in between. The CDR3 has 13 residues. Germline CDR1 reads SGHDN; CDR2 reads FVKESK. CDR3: CASSQGLSTEAFF. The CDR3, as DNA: TGTGCCAGCAGCCAGGGGCTGAGCACTGAAGCTTTCTTT.

The CDR3 nucleotides read TGTGCCAGCGTAAGCTATGGCTACACCTTC. Its translation is CASVSYGYTF. The chain has TRBV5-8 and TRBJ1-2, with unresolved D. Trimming took off 7 bases at V and 4 bases at J, with 5 bases between the two ends. CDR3 length equals 10 residues. Germline lookup yields CDR1 SGHTS and CDR2 YDEGEE. Together with reference TRBV5-8 and TRBJ1-2, the CDR3 gives the full variable domain: EAGVTQSPTHLIKTRGQQATLRCSPISGHTSVYWYQQALGLGLQFLLWYDEGEERNRGNFPPRFSGRQFPNYSSELNVNALELEDSALYLCASVSYGYTFGSGTRLTVV.

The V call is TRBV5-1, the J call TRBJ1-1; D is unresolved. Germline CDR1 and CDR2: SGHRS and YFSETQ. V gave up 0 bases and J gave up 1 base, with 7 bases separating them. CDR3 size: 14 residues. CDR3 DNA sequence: TGCGCCAGCAGCTTGGGGGCCACGAACACTGAAGCTTTCTTT. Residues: CASSLGATNTEAFF.

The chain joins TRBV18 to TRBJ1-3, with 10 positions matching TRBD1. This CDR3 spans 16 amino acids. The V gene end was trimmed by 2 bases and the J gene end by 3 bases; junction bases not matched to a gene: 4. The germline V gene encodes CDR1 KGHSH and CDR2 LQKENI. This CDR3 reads CASSPNGQGDGNTIYF. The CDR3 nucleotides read TGTGCCAGCTCACCAAACGGACAGGGGGATGGAAACACCATATATTTT.

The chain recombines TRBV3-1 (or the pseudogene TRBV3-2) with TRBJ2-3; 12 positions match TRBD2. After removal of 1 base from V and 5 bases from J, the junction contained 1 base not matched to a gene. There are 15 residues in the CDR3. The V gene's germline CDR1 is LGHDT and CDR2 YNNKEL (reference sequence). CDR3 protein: CASSQGLAGVDTQYF. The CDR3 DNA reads TGTGCCAGCAGCCAAGGACTAGCGGGAGTAGATACGCAGTATTTT.

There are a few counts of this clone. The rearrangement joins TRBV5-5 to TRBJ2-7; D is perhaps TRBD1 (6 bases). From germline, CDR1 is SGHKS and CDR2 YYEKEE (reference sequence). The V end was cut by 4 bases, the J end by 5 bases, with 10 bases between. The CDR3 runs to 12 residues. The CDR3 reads CASSPRGHEQYF. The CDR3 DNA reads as TGTGCCAGCAGCCCCAGGGGCCACGAGCAGTACTTC. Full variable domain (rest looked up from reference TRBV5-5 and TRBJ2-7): DAGVTQSPTHLIKTRGQQVTLRCSPISGHKSVSWYQQVLGQGPQFIFQYYEKEERGRGNFPDRFSARQFPNYSSELNVNALLLGDSALYLCASSPRGHEQYFGPGTRLTVT.

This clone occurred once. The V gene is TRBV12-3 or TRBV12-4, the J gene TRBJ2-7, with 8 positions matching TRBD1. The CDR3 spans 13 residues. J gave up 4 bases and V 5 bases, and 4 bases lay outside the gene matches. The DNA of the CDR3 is TGTGCCAGCAGTCCCGGACAGGGTTACGAGCAGTACTTC. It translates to CASSPGQGYEQYF.

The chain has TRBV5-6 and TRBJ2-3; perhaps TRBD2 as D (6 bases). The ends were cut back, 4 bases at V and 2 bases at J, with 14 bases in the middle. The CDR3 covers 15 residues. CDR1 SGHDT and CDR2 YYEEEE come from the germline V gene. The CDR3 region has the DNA TGTGCCAGCAGCCCTTGGGACTTTTTCACAGATACGCAGTATTTT. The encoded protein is CASSPWDFFTDTQYF.

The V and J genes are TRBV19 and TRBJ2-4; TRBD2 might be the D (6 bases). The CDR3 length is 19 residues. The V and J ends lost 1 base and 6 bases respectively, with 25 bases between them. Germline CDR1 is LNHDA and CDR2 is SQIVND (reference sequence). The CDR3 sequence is CASSIGSGRSEGQRNIQYF. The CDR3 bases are TGTGCCAGTAGTATAGGATCAGGGAGGTCGGAGGGCCAGAGAAACATTCAGTACTTC.

The CDR3 reads CASTTAVSSDEQFF. The CDR3 coding sequence is TGTGCCAGCACCACGGCGGTTAGTTCGGATGAGCAGTTCTTC. The V call is TRBV9, the J call TRBJ2-1; D not resolved. Trimming removed 6 bases from V and 8 bases from J, with 18 bases in between. The germline V gene has CDR1 SGDLS and CDR2 YYNGEE. The CDR3 has 14 amino acids.